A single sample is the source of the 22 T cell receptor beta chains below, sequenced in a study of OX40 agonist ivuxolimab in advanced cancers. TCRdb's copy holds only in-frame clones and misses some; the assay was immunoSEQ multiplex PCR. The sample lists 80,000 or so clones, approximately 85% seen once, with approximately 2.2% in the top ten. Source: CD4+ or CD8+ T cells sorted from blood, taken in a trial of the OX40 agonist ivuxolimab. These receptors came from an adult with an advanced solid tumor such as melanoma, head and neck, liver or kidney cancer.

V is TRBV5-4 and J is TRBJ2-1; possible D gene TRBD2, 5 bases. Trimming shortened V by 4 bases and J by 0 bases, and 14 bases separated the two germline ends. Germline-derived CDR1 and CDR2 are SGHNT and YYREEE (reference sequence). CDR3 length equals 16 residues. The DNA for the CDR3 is TGTGCCAGCAGCCCTTTTAGCGTCAGCTCCTACAATGAGCAGTTCTTC. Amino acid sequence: CASSPFSVSSYNEQFF.

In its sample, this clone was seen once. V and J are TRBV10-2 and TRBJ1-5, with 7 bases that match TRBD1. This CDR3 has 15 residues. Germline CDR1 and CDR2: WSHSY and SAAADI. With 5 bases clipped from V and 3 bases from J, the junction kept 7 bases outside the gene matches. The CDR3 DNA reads TGCGCCAGCAGTAACCACAGGGGTTCCAATCAGCCCCAGCATTTT. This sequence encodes CASSNHRGSNQPQHF.

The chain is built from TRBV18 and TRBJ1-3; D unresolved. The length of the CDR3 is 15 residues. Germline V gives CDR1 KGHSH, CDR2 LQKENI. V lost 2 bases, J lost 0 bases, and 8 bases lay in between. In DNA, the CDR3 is TGTGCCAGCTCACCATCGGCAATCTCTGGAAACACCATATATTTT. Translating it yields CASSPSAISGNTIYF.

The CDR3 nucleotides are TGCGCCAGCAGCTTGATCCGGGGGACCCTAGCCAAAAACATTCAGTACTTC. It is translated as CASSLIRGTLAKNIQYF. The rearrangement links TRBV5-1 to TRBJ2-4, with a weak D call TRBD2 (6 bases). Germline CDR1 is SGHRS and CDR2 is YFSETQ. Deletions cut 1 base from V and 0 bases from J, with 14 bases between. The CDR3 consists of 17 residues.

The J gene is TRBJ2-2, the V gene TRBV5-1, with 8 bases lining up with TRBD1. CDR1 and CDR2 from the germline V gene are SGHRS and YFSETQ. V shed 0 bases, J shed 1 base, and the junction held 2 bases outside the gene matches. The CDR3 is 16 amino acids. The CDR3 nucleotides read TGCGCCAGCAGCTTGGGGGACAGGCGGAACACCGGGGAGCTGTTTTTT. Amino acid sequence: CASSLGDRRNTGELFF.

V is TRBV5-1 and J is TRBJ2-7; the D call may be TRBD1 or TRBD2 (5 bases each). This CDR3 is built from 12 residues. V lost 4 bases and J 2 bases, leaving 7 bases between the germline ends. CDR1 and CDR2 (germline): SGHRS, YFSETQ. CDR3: CASSGGTYEQYF. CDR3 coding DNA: TGCGCCAGCAGCGGGGGAACCTACGAGCAGTACTTC. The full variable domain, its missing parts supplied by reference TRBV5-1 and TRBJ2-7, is KAGVTQTPRYLIKTRGQQVTLSCSPISGHRSVSWYQQTPGQGLQFLFEYFSETQRNKGNFPGRFSGRQFSNSRSEMNVSTLELGDSALYLCASSGGTYEQYFGPGTRLTVT.

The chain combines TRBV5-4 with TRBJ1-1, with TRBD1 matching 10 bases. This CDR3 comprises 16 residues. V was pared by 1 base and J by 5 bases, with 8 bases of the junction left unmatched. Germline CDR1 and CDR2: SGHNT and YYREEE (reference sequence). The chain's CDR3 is CASSLRDRGKRTEAFF. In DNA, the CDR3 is TGTGCCAGCAGCTTGAGGGACAGGGGAAAAAGGACTGAAGCTTTCTTT.

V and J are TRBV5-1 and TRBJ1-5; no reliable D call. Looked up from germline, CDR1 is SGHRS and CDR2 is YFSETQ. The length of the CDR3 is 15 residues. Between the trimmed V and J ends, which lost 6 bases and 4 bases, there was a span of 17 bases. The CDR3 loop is CASNPGPGLNQPQHF. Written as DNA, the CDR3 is TGCGCCAGCAACCCAGGTCCTGGACTGAATCAGCCCCAGCATTTT.

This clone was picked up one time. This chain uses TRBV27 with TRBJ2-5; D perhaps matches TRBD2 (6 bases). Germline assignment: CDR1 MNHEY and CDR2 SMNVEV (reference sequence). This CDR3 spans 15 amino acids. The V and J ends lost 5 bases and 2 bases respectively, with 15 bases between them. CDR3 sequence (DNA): TGTGCCAGCAGTCCAACCGGGAGTTCACAAGAGACCCAGTACTTC. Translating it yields CASSPTGSSQETQYF.

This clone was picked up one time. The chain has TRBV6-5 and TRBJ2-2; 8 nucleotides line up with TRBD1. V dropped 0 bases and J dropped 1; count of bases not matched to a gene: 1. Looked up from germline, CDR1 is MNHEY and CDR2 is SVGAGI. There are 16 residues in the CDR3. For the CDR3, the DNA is TGTGCCAGCAGTTACTCGGACAGGGAGAACACCGGGGAGCTGTTTTTT. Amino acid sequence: CASSYSDRENTGELFF.

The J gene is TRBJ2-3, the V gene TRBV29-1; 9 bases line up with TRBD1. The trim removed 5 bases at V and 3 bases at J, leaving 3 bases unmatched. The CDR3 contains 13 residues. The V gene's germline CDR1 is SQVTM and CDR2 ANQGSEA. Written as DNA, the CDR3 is TGCAGCGTTTCGGGACAGGGAACAGATACGCAGTATTTT. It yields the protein CSVSGQGTDTQYF.

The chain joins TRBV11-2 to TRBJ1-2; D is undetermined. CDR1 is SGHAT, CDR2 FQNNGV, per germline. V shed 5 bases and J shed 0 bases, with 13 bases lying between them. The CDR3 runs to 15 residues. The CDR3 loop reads CASSPLMVANYGYTF. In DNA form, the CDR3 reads TGTGCCAGCAGCCCCTTGATGGTGGCTAACTATGGCTACACCTTC.

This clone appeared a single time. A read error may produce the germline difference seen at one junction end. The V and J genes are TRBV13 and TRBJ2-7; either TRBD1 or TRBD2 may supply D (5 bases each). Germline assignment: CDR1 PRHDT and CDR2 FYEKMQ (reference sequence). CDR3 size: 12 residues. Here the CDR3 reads CASSLLPGRLDF. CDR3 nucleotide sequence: TGTGCCAGCAGCTTACTGCCGGGACGGCTAGACTTC. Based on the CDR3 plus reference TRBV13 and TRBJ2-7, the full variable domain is AAGVIQSPRHLIKEKRETATLKCYPIPRHDTVYWYQQGPGQDPQFLISFYEKMQSDKGSIPDRFSAQQFSDYHSELNMSSLELGDSALYFCASSLLPGRLDFGPGTRLTVT.

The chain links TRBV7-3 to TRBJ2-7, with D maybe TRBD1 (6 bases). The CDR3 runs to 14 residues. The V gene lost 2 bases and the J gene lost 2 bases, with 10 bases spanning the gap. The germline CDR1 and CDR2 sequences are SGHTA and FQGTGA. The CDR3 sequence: CASSLGGQTYEQYF. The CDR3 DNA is TGTGCCAGCAGCTTAGGGGGACAAACCTACGAGCAGTACTTC.

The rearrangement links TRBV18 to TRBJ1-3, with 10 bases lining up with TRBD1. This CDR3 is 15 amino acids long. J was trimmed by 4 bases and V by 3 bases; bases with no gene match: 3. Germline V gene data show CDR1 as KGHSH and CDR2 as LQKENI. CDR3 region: CASSPGTGVGNTIYF. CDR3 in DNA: TGTGCCAGCTCACCGGGGACAGGGGTCGGAAACACCATATATTTT.

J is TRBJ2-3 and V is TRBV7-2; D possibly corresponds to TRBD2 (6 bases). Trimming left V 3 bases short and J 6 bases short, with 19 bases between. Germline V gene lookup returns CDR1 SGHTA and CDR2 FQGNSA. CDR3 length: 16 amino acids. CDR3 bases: TGTGCCAGCAGCTTGACATGGTCGGGGGTGAGGGATACGCAGTATTTT. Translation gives CASSLTWSGVRDTQYF.

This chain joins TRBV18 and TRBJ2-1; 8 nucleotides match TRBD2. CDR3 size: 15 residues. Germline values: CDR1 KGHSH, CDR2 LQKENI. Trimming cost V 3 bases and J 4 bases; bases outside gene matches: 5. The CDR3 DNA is TGTGCCAGCTCACCCCTAGCGGGCATTTACAATGAGCAGTTCTTC. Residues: CASSPLAGIYNEQFF.

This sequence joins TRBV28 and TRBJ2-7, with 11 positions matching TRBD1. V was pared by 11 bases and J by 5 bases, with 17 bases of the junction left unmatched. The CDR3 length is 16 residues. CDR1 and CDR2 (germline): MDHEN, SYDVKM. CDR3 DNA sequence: TGTGCCGCCCCGGGAGAACAGGACAGGGGGCTCCACGAGCAGTACTTC. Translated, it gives CAAPGEQDRGLHEQYF.

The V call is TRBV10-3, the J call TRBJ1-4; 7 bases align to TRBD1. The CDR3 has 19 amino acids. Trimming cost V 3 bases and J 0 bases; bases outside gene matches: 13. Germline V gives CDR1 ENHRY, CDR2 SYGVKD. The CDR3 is CAISDAGTAIGATNEKLFF. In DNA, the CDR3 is TGTGCCATCAGTGACGCCGGGACAGCGATAGGAGCAACTAATGAAAAACTGTTTTTT.

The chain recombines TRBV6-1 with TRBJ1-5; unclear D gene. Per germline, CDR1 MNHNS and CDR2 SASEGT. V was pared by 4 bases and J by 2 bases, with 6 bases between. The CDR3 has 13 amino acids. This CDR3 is CASSARGNQPQHF. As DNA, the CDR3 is TGTGCCAGCAGTGCCCGGGGCAATCAGCCCCAGCATTTT.

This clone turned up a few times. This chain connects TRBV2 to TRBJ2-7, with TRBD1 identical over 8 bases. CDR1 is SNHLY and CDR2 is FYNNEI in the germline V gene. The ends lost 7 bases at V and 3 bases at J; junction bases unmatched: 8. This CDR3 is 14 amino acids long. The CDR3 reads CASNRGQGRYEQYF. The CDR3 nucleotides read TGTGCCAGCAACCGAGGACAGGGTCGCTACGAGCAGTACTTC.

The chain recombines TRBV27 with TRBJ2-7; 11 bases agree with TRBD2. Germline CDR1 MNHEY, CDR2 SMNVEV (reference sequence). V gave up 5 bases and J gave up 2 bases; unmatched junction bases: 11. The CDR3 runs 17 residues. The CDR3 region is CASSPITTSGTPYEQYF. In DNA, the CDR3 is TGTGCCAGCAGTCCAATCACGACTAGCGGGACCCCCTACGAGCAGTACTTC.